Each of the 22 T cell receptor beta chains below was sequenced from the same sample in a study of T cell responses to AZD1222 COVID-19 vaccine. Clones were sequenced by immunoSEQ multiplex PCR, and TCRdb holds only the in-frame ones, with some missing. Of fewer than 200,000 clones detected, 90% to 95% appear once; the ten largest clones hold less than 4%. The input for sequencing was peripheral blood, taken 28 days after the second dose of the MenACWY control vaccine. These receptors were collected from an adult who received the MenACWY meningococcal vaccine as a control.

The chain links TRBV10-3 to TRBJ1-4, with no clear D. Deletions cut 10 bases from V and 3 bases from J, with 12 bases between. The CDR3 length is 13 residues. Germline CDR1 reads ENHRY; CDR2 reads SYGVKD. The CDR3 region has the DNA TGTGCCACCCGCCCGGGCGCTAATGAAAAACTGTTTTTT. Amino acid sequence: CATRPGANEKLFF.

V is TRBV11-2 and J is TRBJ2-7; 8 nucleotides line up with TRBD1. The length of the CDR3 is 15 residues. The germline V gene encodes CDR1 SGHAT and CDR2 FQNNGV. V lost 6 bases and J lost 0; bases outside the gene matches: 7. The CDR3 DNA reads as TGTGCCAGCAGGAGATGGGGGACAGGCTCCTACGAGCAGTACTTC. Residues: CASRRWGTGSYEQYF.

The rearrangement joins TRBV27 to TRBJ1-4; the match to TRBD1 covers 7 bases. V trimming: 6 bases; J trimming: 7 bases; junction bases outside the gene matches: 5. This CDR3 contains 13 residues. Germline loops: CDR1 MNHEY, CDR2 SMNVEV (reference sequence). The CDR3 is CASRGQPSEKLFF. The CDR3 nucleotides read TGTGCCAGCAGGGGACAGCCTTCTGAAAAACTGTTTTTT.

The chain is built from TRBV28 and TRBJ2-5; D unclear. Germline V lookup: CDR1 MDHEN, CDR2 SYDVKM. The CDR3 is 14 residues long. V lost 4 bases to trimming and J lost 4 bases, with 13 bases between them. The CDR3 sequence is CASSSSPRRETQYF. CDR3 in DNA: TGTGCCAGCAGTTCGTCACCCCGGAGAGAGACCCAGTACTTC.

This chain joins TRBV2 and TRBJ1-6; D ambiguous. V lost 8 bases and J 6 bases, leaving 8 bases between the germline ends. CDR3 length: 12 amino acids. CDR1 SNHLY and CDR2 FYNNEI come from the germline V gene. CDR3 sequence reads: CASFGGNSPLHF. CDR3 DNA: TGTGCCAGCTTCGGCGGTAATTCACCCCTCCACTTT.

As DNA, the CDR3 is TGTGCCAGCAGCCGGGGACTAGCGACCTACGAGCAGTACTTC. Translation gives CASSRGLATYEQYF. V is TRBV4-2 and J is TRBJ2-7, with 10 bases identical to TRBD2. Germline loops: CDR1 LGHNA, CDR2 YNFKEQ. J gave up 2 bases and V 4 bases, and 2 bases lay outside the gene matches. The CDR3 has 14 residues.

CDR3 sequence (DNA): TGTGCCAGCGGGAACCTTCAGGGAAACACCATATATTTT. This sequence encodes CASGNLQGNTIYF. The rearrangement links TRBV6-5 to TRBJ1-3, with D unresolved. Germline values: CDR1 MNHEY, CDR2 SVGAGI. The CDR3 covers 13 residues. V was cut by 8 bases and J by 4 bases, with 12 bases left in between.

The CDR3 sequence: CASSVGGAGGTEAFF. DNA of the CDR3: TGTGCCAGCAGTGTCGGGGGCGCCGGTGGGACTGAAGCTTTCTTT. V gene TRBV28 combines with J gene TRBJ1-1; D is possibly TRBD1 (6 bases). The CDR3 totals 15 residues. V dropped 5 bases and J dropped 5 bases, with 18 bases sitting between them. CDR1 is MDHEN and CDR2 is SYDVKM in the germline V gene.

The chain recombines TRBV5-1 with TRBJ1-1, with a weak D call TRBD1 (5 bases). Trimming took 0 bases from V and 4 from J, leaving 13 bases between them. Germline V gene lookup returns CDR1 SGHRS and CDR2 YFSETQ. CDR3 length equals 15 residues. CDR3 in amino acids: CASSLGSRAGTEAFF. CDR3 coding DNA: TGCGCCAGCAGCTTGGGGAGCAGGGCGGGCACTGAAGCTTTCTTT.

This rearrangement joins TRBV4-3 to TRBJ1-2; unclear D gene. The V gene's germline CDR1 is LGHNA and CDR2 YSLEER. With 3 bases removed from V and 7 bases from J, the gap between germline ends came to 15 bases. CDR3 length equals 14 residues. This chain's CDR3 is CASSHAGMIGGYTF. The CDR3 nucleotides read TGCGCCAGCAGCCACGCTGGAATGATTGGTGGCTACACCTTC.

V and J are TRBV6-5 and TRBJ1-2, with TRBD1 matching over 7 bases. Germline CDR1 MNHEY, CDR2 SVGAGI. The V segment lost 5 bases and the J segment 3 bases; nucleotides outside the gene matches: 6. The CDR3 spans 14 residues. The CDR3 loop is CASSRQGPDYGYTF. Written as DNA, the CDR3 is TGTGCCAGCAGTAGACAGGGACCCGACTATGGCTACACCTTC.

V and J are TRBV25-1 and TRBJ1-5, with 12 bases lining up with TRBD1. In germline, CDR1 is MGHDK, CDR2 SYGVNS. With V trimmed by 4 bases and J by 6 bases, 4 bases remained unmatched. The CDR3 totals 15 residues. CDR3: CASSAGTGGFQPQHF. CDR3 in DNA: TGTGCCAGCAGTGCCGGGACAGGGGGCTTTCAGCCCCAGCATTTT.

The V and J genes are TRBV5-5 and TRBJ1-1, with D unclear. Trimming took 0 bases from V and 7 from J, leaving 10 bases between them. Germline loops: CDR1 SGHKS, CDR2 YYEKEE (reference sequence). The length of the CDR3 is 13 residues. The CDR3: CASSLGVDREAFF. CDR3 DNA sequence: TGTGCCAGCAGCTTGGGGGTCGACCGTGAAGCTTTCTTT.

The gene calls are TRBV7-9 and TRBJ2-1; TRBD2 aligns across 12 bases. Trimming removed 4 bases from V and 0 bases from J; junction bases left unmatched: 7. From germline, CDR1 is SEHNR and CDR2 FQNEAQ (reference sequence). This CDR3 is 18 amino acids long. As DNA, the CDR3 is TGTGCCAGCAGCTGGACTAGCGGGATTTCGAGCTCCTACAATGAGCAGTTCTTC. It yields the protein CASSWTSGISSSYNEQFF.

The J gene is TRBJ2-7, the V gene TRBV5-6; D is unclear. Germline CDR1 and CDR2: SGHDT and YYEEEE. V was pared by 2 bases and J by 7 bases, with 13 bases between. CDR3 length: 13 residues. The CDR3 protein is CASSLYSVQEQYF. The CDR3, as DNA: TGTGCCAGCAGCTTATACTCGGTCCAAGAGCAGTACTTC.

The rearrangement uses TRBV6-5 and TRBJ2-1; D perhaps matches TRBD1 (5 bases). V was cut by 0 bases and J by 4 bases, with 10 bases left in between. In germline, CDR1 is MNHEY, CDR2 SVGAGI. The CDR3 runs to 15 residues. The CDR3 protein is CASSYSRQGYNEQFF. The CDR3 DNA is TGTGCCAGCAGTTACTCGCGGCAGGGATACAATGAGCAGTTCTTC.

V and J are TRBV7-6 and TRBJ1-5, with no clear D. The CDR3 consists of 19 residues. CDR1 and CDR2 from the germline V gene are SGHVS and FNYEAQ. V lost 3 bases and J lost 0, with 21 bases in between. This CDR3 is CASSFTEVSTLHSNQPQHF. The CDR3 nucleotides read TGTGCCAGCAGCTTCACAGAGGTCTCAACCTTGCATAGCAATCAGCCCCAGCATTTT.

This chain connects TRBV5-6 to TRBJ2-7, with 9 nucleotides matching TRBD2. The germline CDR1 and CDR2 sequences are SGHDT and YYEEEE. This CDR3 is 14 amino acids long. V dropped 4 bases and J dropped 7; count of bases not matched to a gene: 9. The CDR3 nucleotides read TGTGCCAGCAGCCTGGCGGGAGGGCCGGGGGAGCAGTACTTC. This codes for CASSLAGGPGEQYF.

The chain uses TRBV18 and TRBJ2-1, with TRBD2 matching over 7 bases. From germline, CDR1 is KGHSH and CDR2 LQKENI. V lost 2 bases to trimming and J lost 1 base; unmatched junction nucleotides: 5. This CDR3 region has 16 residues. CDR3 loop: CASSPLTGGSYNEQFF. CDR3 bases: TGTGCCAGCTCACCATTAACGGGAGGATCCTACAATGAGCAGTTCTTC. Supplemented by reference TRBV18 and TRBJ2-1, the full variable domain reads NAGVMQNPRHLVRRRGQEARLRCSPMKGHSHVYWYRQLPEEGLKFMVYLQKENIIDESGMPKERFSAEFPKEGPSILRIQQVVRGDSAAYFCASSPLTGGSYNEQFFGPGTRLTVL.

On this clone itself: This same CDR3 is encoded by further DNA sequences in the sample. The J gene is TRBJ1-3, the V gene TRBV9, with D possibly TRBD1 on 5 matching bases. The V gene lost 3 bases and the J gene lost 3 bases, with 13 bases spanning the gap. Germline CDR1 is SGDLS and CDR2 is YYNGEE. The CDR3 runs 15 residues. The CDR3 DNA is TGTGCCAGCAGCGCCCAGGGCGGAAGTGGAAACACCATATATTTT. It is translated as CASSAQGGSGNTIYF.

This chain joins TRBV5-1 and TRBJ2-1; D is perhaps TRBD2 (5 bases). Trimming shortened V by 0 bases and J by 3 bases, and 10 bases separated the two germline ends. The germline V gene encodes CDR1 SGHRS and CDR2 YFSETQ. CDR3 length: 15 residues. The CDR3 DNA is TGCGCCAGCAGCTTGGTTCTGGGAGACTACAATGAGCAGTTCTTC. Protein product: CASSLVLGDYNEQFF.

This clone was seen just once. The rearrangement joins TRBV18 to TRBJ2-7; 7 positions agree with TRBD1. The CDR3 totals 17 residues. With V trimmed by 3 bases and J by 5 bases, 16 bases remained unmatched. Germline V lookup: CDR1 KGHSH, CDR2 LQKENI. CDR3 DNA: TGTGCCAGCTCACCTCCAGGTGGGACAGACGGCAGAAACGAGCAGTACTTC. This translates into CASSPPGGTDGRNEQYF. The whole variable domain, filled in from reference TRBV18 and TRBJ2-7, reads NAGVMQNPRHLVRRRGQEARLRCSPMKGHSHVYWYRQLPEEGLKFMVYLQKENIIDESGMPKERFSAEFPKEGPSILRIQQVVRGDSAAYFCASSPPGGTDGRNEQYFGPGTRLTVT.